This entry lists 30 T cell receptor beta chains sequenced from one sample in a study of blood T cell repertoires in COVID-19. Generated by immunoSEQ multiplex PCR, the TCRdb table keeps only in-frame clones and is missing some. The data show about 36,000 clones, more than 80% seen once. Source material: peripheral blood. The receptors stem from a human donor in a cohort sampled during active or convalescent COVID-19. The donor label of this sample is uncertain.

A few counts support this clone. V gene TRBV7-9 combines with J gene TRBJ2-7; no reliable D call. Per the germline V gene, CDR1 is SEHNR and CDR2 is FQNEAQ (reference sequence). The CDR3 runs to 14 residues. Trimming took 1 base from V and 2 from J, leaving 9 bases between them. CDR3 coding DNA: TGTGCCAGCAGCTTAGGAAGCCCCCCCTACGAGCAGTACTTC. Protein: CASSLGSPPYEQYF.

This clone is a singleton in its sample. The CDR3 loop is CASSKQRDIYF. In DNA form, the CDR3 reads TGTGCCAGCAGCAAGCAGCGGGACATATATTTT. The chain uses TRBV25-1 and TRBJ1-3; D ambiguous. The CDR3 spans 11 residues. CDR1 is MGHDK and CDR2 is SYGVNS in the germline V gene. Trimming took 6 bases from V and 12 from J, leaving 12 bases between them.

The rearrangement joins TRBV18 to TRBJ1-1, with 7 positions matching TRBD1. Germline V lookup: CDR1 KGHSH, CDR2 LQKENI. The CDR3 runs 15 residues. Unmatched junction bases numbered 12, after V lost 4 bases and J lost 7 bases. CDR3 loop: CASSRARQGSSEAFF. The CDR3 DNA reads as TGTGCCAGCTCACGGGCGAGACAGGGCAGTAGTGAAGCTTTCTTT.

V is TRBV7-6 and J is TRBJ1-1; a weak D match, TRBD1 (6 bases). Per germline, CDR1 SGHVS and CDR2 FNYEAQ. With 1 base removed from V and 3 bases from J, the gap between germline ends came to 18 bases. The CDR3 extends over 17 amino acids. CDR3 nucleotides: TGTGCCAGCAGCTTAGGACCCAGGGGCCAAATGTACACTGAAGCTTTCTTT. Amino acids: CASSLGPRGQMYTEAFF.

V gene TRBV6-5 combines with J gene TRBJ1-1; a weak D match, TRBD1 (5 bases). The CDR3 is made up of 13 amino acids. V lost 6 bases to trimming and J lost 8 bases, with 16 bases between them. The V gene's germline CDR1 is MNHEY and CDR2 SVGAGI. The CDR3 loop is CASSLYGGTEAFF. In DNA form, the CDR3 reads TGTGCCAGCAGCCTGTACGGGGGAACAGAAGCTTTCTTT.

The chain combines TRBV30 with TRBJ2-3, with TRBD2 identical over 11 bases. This CDR3 is 14 amino acids long. Per the germline V gene, CDR1 is GTSNPN and CDR2 is SVGIG (reference sequence). V was clipped by 3 bases and J by 4 bases; unmatched bases: 3. CDR3: CAWSVAGGADTQYF. The CDR3 bases are TGTGCCTGGAGCGTAGCGGGGGGGGCAGATACGCAGTATTTT.

The rearrangement joins TRBV5-4 to TRBJ2-7, with 9 bases identical to TRBD2. Germline V lookup: CDR1 SGHNT, CDR2 YYREEE (reference sequence). After removal of 3 bases from V and 2 bases from J, the junction contained 6 bases not matched to a gene. This CDR3 has 15 residues. The CDR3 bases are TGTGCCAGCAGCTCTTCTAGCGGGAAGGCCTACGAGCAGTACTTC. As protein: CASSSSSGKAYEQYF.

This chain uses TRBV11-2 with TRBJ2-1, with D possibly being TRBD1 (6 bases). V gave up 0 bases and J gave up 2 bases, with 8 bases separating them. Germline V gives CDR1 SGHAT, CDR2 FQNNGV. CDR3 length equals 15 residues. CDR3 in amino acids: CASSLDRGTYNEQFF. CDR3 DNA sequence: TGTGCCAGCAGCTTAGATAGGGGGACCTACAATGAGCAGTTCTTC.

The rearrangement joins TRBV6-5 to TRBJ2-2; the D gene is possibly TRBD2 (6 bases). V lost 7 bases to trimming and J lost 1 base, with 7 bases between them. The germline V gene encodes CDR1 MNHEY and CDR2 SVGAGI. CDR3 length: 13 amino acids. This CDR3 is CASISGNTGELFF. CDR3 sequence (DNA): TGTGCCAGCATTAGCGGGAACACCGGGGAGCTGTTTTTT.

This chain uses TRBV9 with TRBJ2-2; the match to TRBD2 covers 8 bases. The CDR3 consists of 13 residues. V shed 9 bases and J 4 bases; nucleotides not matched to a gene: 5. Germline loops: CDR1 SGDLS, CDR2 YYNGEE. This chain's CDR3 is CATGGTTTGELFF. The CDR3 DNA sequence: TGTGCCACGGGGGGGACGACCACCGGGGAGCTGTTTTTT.

The rearrangement uses TRBV7-3 and TRBJ1-1; D is possibly TRBD1 (5 bases). Germline CDR1 is SGHTA and CDR2 is FQGTGA. The length of the CDR3 is 13 residues. Trimming shortened V by 0 bases and J by 8 bases, and 10 bases separated the two germline ends. DNA for the CDR3: TGTGCCAGCAGCTTAACGGACCGGGGGGAAGCTTTCTTT. Residues: CASSLTDRGEAFF.

The chain employs TRBV4-2 and TRBJ2-2, with D maybe TRBD2 (5 bases). The germline V gene has CDR1 LGHNA and CDR2 YNFKEQ. Trimming stripped 0 bases from V and 1 base from J, with 9 bases between. This CDR3 spans 16 amino acids. This CDR3 reads CASSQDSAENTGELFF. The DNA of the CDR3 is TGTGCCAGCAGCCAAGATTCAGCGGAGAACACCGGGGAGCTGTTTTTT.

This clone is classed as medium-sized (0.01 to 0.1%). In DNA form, the CDR3 reads TGCGCCAGCAGTGGACTAGCGGGCAATGAGCAGTTCTTC. This codes for CASSGLAGNEQFF. The V gene is TRBV10-1, the J gene TRBJ2-1, with 10 bases that match TRBD2. This CDR3 spans 13 amino acids. Per germline, CDR1 WNHNN and CDR2 SYGVQD (reference sequence). The V gene end was trimmed by 4 bases and the J gene end by 6 bases; junction bases not matched to a gene: 0.

The gene calls are TRBV7-6 and TRBJ2-3, with 8 bases that match TRBD2. This CDR3 contains 16 residues. V lost 5 bases, J lost 0 bases, and 7 bases stayed unmatched. Germline V gene sequence: CDR1 SGHVS, CDR2 FNYEAQ. The CDR3 bases are TGTGCCAGCAGCCTATTCGGGGGGGCTAGCACAGATACGCAGTATTTT. Translating it yields CASSLFGGASTDTQYF.

The chain carries TRBV6-2 or TRBV6-3 and TRBJ2-6; D not resolved. This CDR3 comprises 14 residues. V shed 5 bases and J shed 1 base, with 6 bases lying between them. CDR1 is MNHEY and CDR2 is SVGEGT in the germline V gene. CDR3 coding DNA: TGTGCCAGCAGTGGAGCTTCTGGGGCCAACGTCCTGACTTTC. Translated, it gives CASSGASGANVLTF.

The rearrangement links TRBV11-2 to TRBJ1-4; weak D call: TRBD1 (6 bases). Germline CDR1 reads SGHAT; CDR2 reads FQNNGV. V lost 5 bases to trimming and J lost 11 bases, with 12 bases between them. This CDR3 has 12 residues. The CDR3 protein is CASSRQDEKLFF. The CDR3 DNA reads as TGTGCCAGCAGCCGACAGGACGAGAAACTGTTTTTT.

The gene calls are TRBV7-2 and TRBJ1-2, with TRBD1 matching over 8 bases. V trimming: 5 bases; J trimming: 6 bases; junction bases outside the gene matches: 14. This CDR3 region has 16 residues. CDR1 is SGHTA and CDR2 is FQGNSA in the germline V gene. CDR3 in amino acids: CASSAGQGAKFNGYTF. For the CDR3, the DNA is TGTGCCAGCAGCGCCGGACAGGGCGCGAAATTTAATGGCTACACCTTC.

The chain employs TRBV7-9 and TRBJ2-1; 14 nucleotides align to TRBD2. This CDR3 contains 18 residues. J lost 7 bases, V lost 2 bases, and 10 bases had no gene match. Germline V gene data show CDR1 as SEHNR and CDR2 as FQNEAQ (reference sequence). The CDR3 loop is CASSLLPSTSGRGNEQFF. CDR3 sequence (DNA): TGTGCCAGCAGCTTATTGCCCTCGACTAGCGGGAGGGGGAATGAGCAGTTCTTC.

The chain is built from TRBV5-1 and TRBJ1-5; D not resolved. Germline lookup yields CDR1 SGHRS and CDR2 YFSETQ. V lost 0 bases and J lost 3, with 7 bases in between. This CDR3 comprises 14 residues. CDR3 in DNA: TGCGCCAGCAGCTTGGACGGAGTCAATCAGCCCCAGCATTTT. Residues: CASSLDGVNQPQHF.

The chain couples TRBV18 to TRBJ1-1; D is unclear. The V gene lost 0 bases and the J gene lost 8 bases, with 16 bases spanning the gap. In germline, CDR1 is KGHSH, CDR2 LQKENI. The CDR3 covers 15 residues. The DNA for the CDR3 is TGTGCCAGCTCACCACCGGGAAGGGAGGCACTCGAAGCTTTCTTT. The encoded protein is CASSPPGREALEAFF.

The rearrangement joins TRBV5-1 to TRBJ1-3; 10 bases line up with TRBD1. The CDR3 has 16 residues. Germline CDR1 and CDR2: SGHRS and YFSETQ. V shed 1 base and J 0 bases; nucleotides not matched to a gene: 1. The CDR3 protein is CASSLRTGGSGNTIYF. The CDR3 coding sequence is TGCGCCAGCAGCTTGCGGACAGGGGGCTCTGGAAACACCATATATTTT.

V usage is TRBV19 and J usage is TRBJ2-7; 10 bases align to TRBD1. Losses at the gene ends were 6 bases for V and 2 bases for J; bases not matched to a gene: 10. The V gene's germline CDR1 is LNHDA and CDR2 SQIVND (reference sequence). The CDR3 covers 16 residues. This CDR3 is CASSKSSGTGAYEQYF. CDR3 nucleotides: TGTGCCAGTAGCAAATCCTCCGGGACAGGGGCCTACGAGCAGTACTTC.

This chain connects TRBV3-1 (or the pseudogene TRBV3-2) to TRBJ2-7; D possibly corresponds to TRBD1 (6 bases). The CDR3 consists of 16 residues. The V end was cut by 4 bases, the J end by 1 base, with 17 bases between. Germline loops: CDR1 LGHDT, CDR2 YNNKEL (reference sequence). The CDR3 sequence is CASSLRPLQGSYEQYF. CDR3 sequence (DNA): TGTGCCAGCAGCCTCCGCCCCTTACAGGGTTCCTACGAGCAGTACTTC.

The CDR3 loop is CASSEDVSPSTDTQYF. The CDR3 nucleotides are TGTGCCAGCAGTGAAGATGTTTCTCCCTCCACAGATACGCAGTATTTT. V and J are TRBV2 and TRBJ2-3; D is undetermined. V dropped 1 base and J dropped 2 bases, with 13 bases sitting between them. There are 16 residues in the CDR3. The V gene's germline CDR1 is SNHLY and CDR2 FYNNEI.

This chain joins TRBV7-8 and TRBJ2-3, with D tentatively TRBD1 (6 bases). V gave up 5 bases and J gave up 1 base, with 16 bases separating them. The V gene's germline CDR1 is SGHVS and CDR2 FQNEAQ. The CDR3 is 16 amino acids. The CDR3, as DNA: TGTGCCAGCAGCGCCTATGGGACACCACGCACAGATACGCAGTATTTT. Protein sequence: CASSAYGTPRTDTQYF.

The CDR3 is CASSAYSINSGNTIYF. The CDR3 DNA reads TGTGCCAGCAGTGCCTACTCAATCAACTCTGGAAACACCATATATTTT. V usage is TRBV27 and J usage is TRBJ1-3; D is unclear. In germline, CDR1 is MNHEY, CDR2 SMNVEV (reference sequence). V was pared by 5 bases and J by 0 bases, with 14 bases between. This CDR3 has 16 residues.

The V and J genes are TRBV7-2 and TRBJ2-3; D gene uncertain. Germline assignment: CDR1 SGHTA and CDR2 FQGNSA. This CDR3 spans 13 amino acids. Trimming stripped 2 bases from V and 0 bases from J, with 3 bases between. The CDR3 sequence: CASSLPSTDTQYF. CDR3 nucleotide sequence: TGTGCCAGCAGCTTACCTAGCACAGATACGCAGTATTTT.

This chain joins TRBV30 and TRBJ1-1, with 12 bases that match TRBD1. With 8 bases clipped from V and 1 base from J, the junction kept 5 bases outside the gene matches. Germline CDR1 is GTSNPN and CDR2 is SVGIG (reference sequence). The length of the CDR3 is 14 residues. CDR3 bases: TGTGCCAGCAAGGGACAGGGGGCGAACACTGAAGCTTTCTTT. The encoded protein is CASKGQGANTEAFF.

The rearrangement joins TRBV19 to TRBJ2-4; D gene uncertain. The CDR3 is 14 amino acids. V was trimmed by 7 bases and J by 0 bases, leaving 10 bases between them. Germline CDR1 LNHDA, CDR2 SQIVND (reference sequence). The CDR3 nucleotides are TGTGCCAGTACCCAGAATCTAGCCAAAAACATTCAGTACTTC. Translation: CASTQNLAKNIQYF.

This sequence joins TRBV29-1 and TRBJ2-7, with TRBD2 identical over 13 bases. V shed 2 bases, J shed 9 bases, and the junction held 4 bases outside the gene matches. This CDR3 contains 13 residues. Germline lookup yields CDR1 SQVTM and CDR2 ANQGSEA. CDR3 amino acids: CSVETSGREGQYF. The CDR3 nucleotides read TGCAGCGTTGAAACTAGCGGGAGGGAAGGGCAGTACTTC.